Listed here are 19 T cell receptor beta chains from one sample, sequenced in a study of tumor-infiltrating lymphocytes in primary liver carcinoma. Investigators took RNA and DNA out together from about 19-30 mg of unsorted bulk tissue. Synthesis of TCR beta cDNA was carried out from about 540 ng total RNA with a constant-region primer. TCR beta libraries came from three nested multiplex PCR rounds using slightly modified ARM-PCR. The first two PCR rounds used TRBV1-TRBV30 forward primers with a C-beta reverse primer, around 10 cycles each. TCRdb analysed the multiplex PCR reads with MiXCR anew, one entry per CDR3 protein. Counted here are 47,000 or so distinct CDR3 sequences, 70% to 80% occurring once; the ten biggest clones make up over 25%. Sequencing was done on a sample of liver tumor tissue from sampling region 3. As to subset: tumor region T3, left-lateral pole. The source is a man in his forties with primary liver carcinoma and hepatitis B virus infection.

At least ten counts were recorded for this clonotype. The chain recombines TRBV30 with TRBJ2-1; D possibly uses TRBD1 or TRBD2 (5 bases each). Germline lookup yields CDR1 GTSNPN and CDR2 SVGIG (reference sequence). V was shortened by 5 bases and J by 0 bases, with 14 bases between the two germline ends. The CDR3 covers 15 residues. The CDR3 DNA reads TGTGCCTGGGGGCCGGGGCCCAGCTCCTACAATGAGCAGTTCTTC. It is translated as CAWGPGPSSYNEQFF.

As concerns this clonotype: Germline is not matched at one junction end, which may reflect a read error. The V call is TRBV5-1, the J call TRBJ2-1; 7 bases agree with TRBD2. Germline CDR1 reads SGHRS; CDR2 reads YFSETQ. This CDR3 comprises 17 residues. CDR3 nucleotides: TGCGCCAGCAGGATGGGGTATTCTAGCGGAGGTCAGGATGAGCAGCTCTTC. It yields the protein CASRMGYSSGGQDEQLF.

In the case of this clonotype: A much larger clone differs from this one at a single base, so this may be a read error. The chain carries TRBV28 and TRBJ2-5; 8 bases match TRBD2. The trim removed 3 bases at V and 2 bases at J, leaving 8 bases unmatched. This CDR3 is built from 16 residues. Germline loops: CDR1 MDHEN, CDR2 SYDVKM. The CDR3 spells CASSFRCGRLQETQYF. CDR3 nucleotides: TGTGCCAGCAGTTTTCGCTGCGGGAGGCTGCAAGAGACCCAGTACTTC.

As regards this clonotype: This CDR3 is missing its conserved last phenylalanine or tryptophan, likely due to a read error. The DNA is omitted, as the CDR3 cannot be located on it reliably, and the CDR3 follows TCRdb's listing. The V gene is TRBV6-1, the J gene TRBJ2-3; TRBD2, the table's D call, lacks a check against the DNA. The CDR3 has 18 amino acids, counting both end residues. Germline loops: CDR1 MNHNS, CDR2 SASEGT. The CDR3 spells CASSEPASGPYSTDTLYI.

The chain uses TRBV11-2 and TRBJ2-4; a weak D match, TRBD1 (5 bases). The CDR3 runs to 16 residues. V lost 11 bases, J lost 6 bases, and 26 bases lay in between. Germline-derived CDR1 and CDR2 are SGHAT and FQNNGV. As DNA, the CDR3 is TGTGCCGGCAATCAGAATGTAAGGGGCACGGGAAACATTCAGTACTTC. It encodes CAGNQNVRGTGNIQYF.

As to this clonotype: No conserved phenylalanine or tryptophan ends this CDR3, so it is likely a read error. The rearrangement links TRBV6-1 to TRBJ2-7; 7 nucleotides line up with TRBD2. CDR3 length: 14 amino acids. J lost 6 bases, V lost 9 bases, and 14 bases had no gene match. The germline gives CDR1 MNHNS, CDR2 SASEGT. The CDR3 nucleotides are TGTGCCAGTACCCCTTGCGGGAGTGAAGGCGAGCAGTACTTA. Protein: CASTPCGSEGEQYL.

The V and J genes are TRBV29-1 and TRBJ2-1; D is ambiguous. Per the germline V gene, CDR1 is SQVTM and CDR2 is ANQGSEA. CDR3 length: 13 amino acids. Trimming removed 3 bases from V and 6 bases from J, with 12 bases in between. CDR3 sequence (DNA): TGCAGCGTTGAGGAGACCCTGGGCAATGAGCAGTTCTTC. Protein: CSVEETLGNEQFF.

This clonotype was counted only a few times. The junction does not match germline at one end; this may be a read error. This chain connects TRBV16 to TRBJ1-5; maybe TRBD1 (6 bases). Germline V gives CDR1 KGHSY, CDR2 FQNENV. This CDR3 comprises 14 residues. CDR3 in DNA: TGTACCAGCAGCCAATCTCAGGGGAATCAGCCCCAGCATTTT. Its translation: CTSSQSQGNQPQHF.

V gene TRBV10-3 combines with J gene TRBJ2-5; a possible D gene is TRBD1 (5 bases). V was clipped by 8 bases and J by 2 bases, with 9 bases between them. Germline CDR1 ENHRY, CDR2 SYGVKD. This CDR3 spans 12 amino acids. CDR3 sequence reads: CAIGTGQETQYF. In DNA, the CDR3 is TGTGCCATCGGTACAGGACAAGAGACCCAGTACTTC.

Comment on this clonotype: A read error may be the cause here, since a much bigger clone is one base away. CDR3 sequence (DNA): TGTGCCAGCAGTTTTCCGGAACTAGCAAGACACACCAGCTCCTACAATGAGCAGTTCTTC. Its translation is CASSFPELARHTSSYNEQFF. The chain recombines TRBV12-3 or TRBV12-4 with TRBJ2-1, with D perhaps matching TRBD2 (6 bases). This CDR3 comprises 20 residues. Deletions cut 3 bases from V and 0 bases from J, with 24 bases between.

Points on this clonotype: A junction boundary mismatches the germline segment, possibly from a read error. CDR3 nucleotides: TGTGCCAGTAGCCAAGATAGACCGTCTCAAGAGACCCAGTACTTC. Protein sequence: CASSQDRPSQETQYF. The chain has TRBV4-2 and TRBJ2-5; D is undetermined. Germline CDR1 LGHNA, CDR2 YNFKEQ. The CDR3 has 15 amino acids.

Details on this clonotype: Since the CDR3 does not end with the conserved phenylalanine or tryptophan, this likely comes from a read error. The DNA is omitted, as the CDR3 cannot be located on it reliably, and the CDR3 follows TCRdb's listing. V is TRBV29-1 and J is TRBJ2-5; the table's D gene call, TRBD2, was not cross checked with the DNA. The CDR3 contains 15 residues when both ends are counted. CDR1 is SQVTM, CDR2 ANQGSEA, per germline. CDR3 amino acids: CSVVQGGSSQETQYS.

About this clonotype itself: This likely comes from a read error, as the CDR3 has no conserved phenylalanine or tryptophan at its end. The chain is built from TRBV11-2 and TRBJ2-3, with TRBD1 identical over 8 bases. CDR3 length: 15 amino acids. CDR1 SGHAT and CDR2 FQNNGV come from the germline V gene. After removal of 9 bases from V and 6 bases from J, the junction contained 14 bases not matched to a gene. This CDR3 reads CARSERDRHTDTQYL. The DNA for the CDR3 is TGTGCCAGGAGCGAACGGGACAGGCACACGGATACGCAGTATCTT.

The chain employs TRBV5-1 and TRBJ2-3; tentative D call: TRBD2 (6 bases). V dropped 6 bases and J dropped 3 bases, with 17 bases sitting between them. CDR3 size: 15 residues. Germline lookup yields CDR1 SGHRS and CDR2 YFSETQ. The CDR3 DNA reads as TGCGCCAGCAACTGTACTAGCCGGAGTACAGATACGCAGTATTTT. Its translation: CASNCTSRSTDTQYF.

As regards this clonotype: Relative to the germline gene, one junction end is altered; a read error may explain this. The J gene is TRBJ2-7, the V gene TRBV4-2, with 9 nucleotides matching TRBD2. The CDR3 loop spans 17 amino acids. Looked up from germline, CDR1 is LGHNA and CDR2 is YNFKEQ. The CDR3, as DNA: TGTGCCACCAGCCAAGATAGTGGCAGCGGGGGGTCCTACGAGCAGTACTTC. Protein product: CATSQDSGSGGSYEQYF.

Note on this clonotype: The CDR3 ends on some other residue instead of the conserved phenylalanine or tryptophan, so this is likely a read error. The chain carries TRBV10-1 and TRBJ2-7, with 10 bases matching TRBD1. The trim removed 4 bases at V and 3 bases at J, leaving 6 bases unmatched. The CDR3 runs to 15 residues. From germline, CDR1 is WNHNN and CDR2 SYGVQD (reference sequence). Written as DNA, the CDR3 is TGCGCCAGCAGTGGCCCGGGACAGGGGATCTACGAGCAGTACCTC. It is translated as CASSGPGQGIYEQYL.

Note on this clonotype: This may come from a read error, since a much larger clone is one base off. The chain couples TRBV28 to TRBJ2-7; D not resolved. There are 13 residues in the CDR3. Looked up from germline, CDR1 is MDHEN and CDR2 is SYDVKM. The CDR3 here is CVSSLNGAYEQYF. The CDR3 DNA reads as TGTGTCAGCAGTTTAAACGGAGCCTACGAGCAGTACTTC.

In regard to this clonotype: The germline gene is not matched at one end of the junction; a read error may be the cause. V is TRBV6-1 and J is TRBJ2-5; TRBD1 agrees at 10 bases. The CDR3 has 13 amino acids. The germline CDR1 and CDR2 sequences are MNHNS and SASEGT. The CDR3 loop reads CATRDRGLETQYF. DNA for the CDR3: TGTGCCACCAGGGACAGGGGATTGGAGACCCAGTATTTC.

This clonotype was detected only once. The CDR3 end shows no conserved phenylalanine or tryptophan, and so a read error is likely. Because the CDR3's place on the DNA is in doubt, the DNA is left out and the CDR3 is given as listed by TCRdb. The chain uses TRBV6-6 and TRBJ1-1; TRBD1, the table's D call, lacks a check against the DNA. Germline V lookup: CDR1 MNHNY, CDR2 SVGAGI (reference sequence). The CDR3 spans 13 residues, counting both ends. The CDR3 protein is CASSYRGETEASS.